One and the same sample provided the 32 T cell receptor beta chains below, sequenced in a study of shared clonotypes between healthy human individuals. The assay was immunoSEQ multiplex PCR, and TCRdb's table has in-frame clones only and misses some. This sample yields about 2.1 million clones, of which 90% to 95% are seen a single time; less than 2% belongs to the top ten. Only CD45RO-negative cells positively selected for CCR7 counted as naive CD8 cells, so terminally differentiated effector memory CD45RA+ cells were excluded. The sample comprised naive CD8+ T cells from PBMCs. The receptors come from a man between 18 and 29 years old in good health. Some clones in this sample may be carry-over from other donors' samples.

The chain combines TRBV27 with TRBJ2-1; 10 bases line up with TRBD2. The CDR3 runs 16 residues. Germline V lookup: CDR1 MNHEY, CDR2 SMNVEV (reference sequence). With 0 bases clipped from V and 7 bases from J, the junction kept 6 bases outside the gene matches. The CDR3 nucleotides are TGTGCCAGCAGTTTATCTTTGGGACTAGCGATAAATGAGCAGTTCTTC. Translating it yields CASSLSLGLAINEQFF.

The J gene is TRBJ2-7, the V gene TRBV30, with D unresolved. The V gene's germline CDR1 is GTSNPN and CDR2 SVGIG (reference sequence). The length of the CDR3 is 12 residues. Trimming left V 1 base short and J 3 bases short, with 7 bases between. CDR3 DNA sequence: TGTGCCTGGAGTGGCCACATCTACGAGCAGTACTTC. Protein sequence: CAWSGHIYEQYF.

The chain has TRBV28 and TRBJ2-2; 12 nucleotides match TRBD2. The J segment lost 3 bases and the V segment lost 5 bases, leaving 1 base of the junction unmatched. Germline CDR1 and CDR2: MDHEN and SYDVKM. The CDR3 contains 15 residues. CDR3 protein: CASSLAGGYTGELFF. As DNA, the CDR3 is TGTGCCAGCAGTCTAGCGGGAGGGTACACCGGGGAGCTGTTTTTT.

The rearrangement joins TRBV9 to TRBJ2-3, with no clear D. The CDR3 is 16 residues long. Germline CDR1 SGDLS, CDR2 YYNGEE. With 1 base removed from V and 3 bases from J, the gap between germline ends came to 15 bases. CDR3 nucleotide sequence: TGTGCCAGCAGCGTACAAAACGGGCTAGGGACAGATACGCAGTATTTT. Its translation: CASSVQNGLGTDTQYF.

V is TRBV28 and J is TRBJ1-6, with D perhaps matching TRBD1 (5 bases). There are 14 residues in the CDR3. Trimming took 2 bases from V and 10 from J, leaving 12 bases between them. The germline gives CDR1 MDHEN, CDR2 SYDVKM. The chain's CDR3 is CASSLREGRSPLHF. The CDR3, as DNA: TGTGCCAGCAGTTTACGGGAGGGGCGATCACCCCTCCACTTT.

The genes are TRBV7-6 and TRBJ2-1; D could derive from TRBD1 or TRBD2 (5 bases each). Looked up from germline, CDR1 is SGHVS and CDR2 is FNYEAQ. Trimming cost V 8 bases and J 8 bases, with 25 bases left between them. The CDR3 contains 16 residues. The CDR3 DNA follows: TGTGCCAGCGTTCCCTCCGGGACGGGCATCAGGGATGAGCAGTTCTTC. Translated, it gives CASVPSGTGIRDEQFF. The entire variable domain, with the rest obtained from reference TRBV7-6 and TRBJ2-1, is as follows: GAGVSQSPRYKVTKRGQDVALRCDPISGHVSLYWYRQALGQGPEFLTYFNYEAQQDKSGLPNDRFSAERPEGSISTLTIQRTEQRDSAMYRCASVPSGTGIRDEQFFGPGTRLTVL.

This sequence joins TRBV9 and TRBJ2-1; 10 bases match TRBD2. The V and J ends lost 3 bases and 1 base, in that order; junction bases with no gene match: 4. This CDR3 has 16 amino acids. Germline V lookup: CDR1 SGDLS, CDR2 YYNGEE. This CDR3 is CASSAPAGGSYNEQFF. CDR3 DNA sequence: TGTGCCAGCAGCGCACCAGCGGGGGGGTCCTACAATGAGCAGTTCTTC.

The chain uses TRBV6-6 and TRBJ1-4; 7 nucleotides align to TRBD1. The CDR3 has 14 amino acids. The junction had 2 bases not matched to a gene; V was cut back by 5 bases and J by 2 bases. The germline V gene encodes CDR1 MNHNY and CDR2 SVGAGI (reference sequence). The CDR3 reads CASSTRGTNEKLFF. In DNA form, the CDR3 reads TGTGCCAGCAGTACCAGGGGGACTAATGAAAAACTGTTTTTT.

J is TRBJ2-3 and V is TRBV5-4; D not certain. Germline CDR1 SGHNT, CDR2 YYREEE (reference sequence). The ends were cut back, 2 bases at V and 2 bases at J, with 12 bases in the middle. CDR3 length: 15 residues. The CDR3 sequence is CASSLRDLFTDTQYF. The CDR3 nucleotides are TGTGCCAGCAGCTTACGCGACTTATTCACAGATACGCAGTATTTT.

In this sample, this clone turned up once. The chain recombines TRBV7-8 with TRBJ2-7; D is unresolved. There are 13 residues in the CDR3. Trimming pared 5 bases from V and 3 bases from J, leaving 11 bases between. Germline CDR1 SGHVS, CDR2 FQNEAQ. The CDR3 is CASSPRPIYEQYF. CDR3 bases: TGTGCCAGCAGCCCCCGGCCTATCTACGAGCAGTACTTC. The full variable domain, with the rest looked up from reference TRBV7-8 and TRBJ2-7, is GAGVSQSPRYKVAKRGQDVALRCDPISGHVSLFWYQQALGQGPEFLTYFQNEAQLDKSGLPSDRFFAERPEGSVSTLKIQRTQQEDSAVYLCASSPRPIYEQYFGPGTRLTVT.

The V gene is TRBV14, the J gene TRBJ2-7, with 8 bases lining up with TRBD2. This CDR3 is 13 amino acids long. Germline values: CDR1 SGHDN, CDR2 FVKESK. V dropped 8 bases and J dropped 3; count of bases not matched to a gene: 6. The CDR3 region has the DNA TGTGCCAGCGATCCGGGAGGGGGCTACGAGCAGTACTTC. It yields the protein CASDPGGGYEQYF.

The CDR3 loop is CASSEDSFSYEQYF. For the CDR3, the DNA is TGTGCCAGCAGTGAAGACAGCTTCTCCTACGAGCAGTACTTC. The V gene is TRBV28, the J gene TRBJ2-7; TRBD1 might be the D (5 bases). Germline CDR1 and CDR2: MDHEN and SYDVKM. V was trimmed by 5 bases and J by 0 bases, leaving 11 bases between them. This CDR3 has 14 amino acids.

This chain uses TRBV28 with TRBJ2-5; 8 bases match TRBD2. The CDR3 sequence is 14 residues long. The V gene end was trimmed by 6 bases and the J gene end by 5 bases; junction bases not matched to a gene: 8. CDR1 MDHEN and CDR2 SYDVKM come from the germline V gene. This CDR3 is CASRKRGKGETQYF. CDR3 DNA sequence: TGTGCCAGCAGAAAGCGGGGGAAAGGTGAGACCCAGTACTTC.

As to this clone: Additional DNA sequences in this sample encode the identical CDR3. The chain recombines TRBV27 with TRBJ2-7; the D gene is possibly TRBD1 (5 bases). The germline CDR1 and CDR2 sequences are MNHEY and SMNVEV (reference sequence). The CDR3 covers 14 residues. V was trimmed by 4 bases and J by 0 bases, leaving 10 bases between them. CDR3 protein: CASSYTGGSYEQYF. DNA for the CDR3: TGTGCCAGCAGTTACACAGGTGGCTCCTACGAGCAGTACTTC.

V usage is TRBV13 and J usage is TRBJ2-2, with 7 positions matching TRBD1. Germline V gives CDR1 PRHDT, CDR2 FYEKMQ (reference sequence). The V gene end was trimmed by 5 bases and the J gene end by 5 bases; junction bases not matched to a gene: 5. There are 14 residues in the CDR3. In DNA form, the CDR3 reads TGTGCCAGCAGCCTGGGACAGCGGACCGGGGAGCTGTTTTTT. This encodes CASSLGQRTGELFF.

J is TRBJ2-2 and V is TRBV7-9; 7 nucleotides align to TRBD1. There are 16 residues in the CDR3. V lost 4 bases to trimming and J lost 0 bases; unmatched junction nucleotides: 5. Germline V gene data show CDR1 as SEHNR and CDR2 as FQNEAQ (reference sequence). CDR3 region: CASSSGDRPNTGELFF. CDR3 nucleotides: TGTGCCAGCAGCTCCGGGGACAGACCGAACACCGGGGAGCTGTTTTTT.

The chain uses TRBV4-2 and TRBJ2-3, with 7 bases identical to TRBD2. In germline, CDR1 is LGHNA, CDR2 YNFKEQ. The CDR3 covers 15 residues. With V trimmed by 3 bases and J by 8 bases, 11 bases remained unmatched. The CDR3, as DNA: TGTGCCAGCAGCCATCTTGCGGGAGAAAGGGGTACGCAGTATTTT. It translates to CASSHLAGERGTQYF.

The chain joins TRBV7-9 to TRBJ1-2; possible D gene TRBD1, 6 bases. The CDR3 runs 15 residues. Trimming removed 6 bases at V and 8 bases at J, with 22 bases between. Germline loops: CDR1 SEHNR, CDR2 FQNEAQ (reference sequence). CDR3 amino acids: CASSPVPGALDGYTF. CDR3 bases: TGTGCCAGCAGTCCGGTTCCAGGGGCCCTGGACGGCTACACCTTC.

The chain has TRBV10-3 and TRBJ2-7, with TRBD1 matching over 9 bases. CDR3 length: 16 residues. From germline, CDR1 is ENHRY and CDR2 SYGVKD. With V trimmed by 0 bases and J by 3 bases, 6 bases remained unmatched. The CDR3 spells CAISESKGQGNYEQYF. The DNA of the CDR3 is TGTGCCATCAGTGAGTCGAAGGGACAGGGAAACTACGAGCAGTACTTC.

J is TRBJ2-1 and V is TRBV28, with 16 bases that match TRBD2. CDR1 and CDR2 from the germline V gene are MDHEN and SYDVKM. The CDR3 extends over 17 amino acids. V lost 6 bases, J lost 4 bases, and 6 bases stayed unmatched. CDR3 coding DNA: TGTGCCAGCAGAATAGGGACTAGCGGGAGGGAGTACAATGAGCAGTTCTTC. It is translated as CASRIGTSGREYNEQFF.

Regarding this clone: Other nucleotide sequences in the sample specify the same CDR3. The chain has TRBV19 and TRBJ1-2; D is uncertain. The CDR3 extends over 13 amino acids. Trimming shortened V by 3 bases and J by 1 base, and 6 bases separated the two germline ends. Germline V gives CDR1 LNHDA, CDR2 SQIVND (reference sequence). CDR3 nucleotide sequence: TGTGCCAGTAGTATTACCCTTAACTATGGCTACACCTTC. Translated, it gives CASSITLNYGYTF.

Details on this clone: The sample carries other DNA sequences with the same CDR3. This chain links TRBV27 with TRBJ1-3, with 7 bases matching TRBD1. Trimming at V came to 5 bases and at J to 0 bases, leaving 4 bases not matched to a gene. Germline V lookup: CDR1 MNHEY, CDR2 SMNVEV (reference sequence). This CDR3 has 15 amino acids. Written as DNA, the CDR3 is TGTGCCAGCAGTCAGGACAGGACCTCTGGAAACACCATATATTTT. Its protein product is CASSQDRTSGNTIYF.

As to this clone: Other DNA variants within this sample encode the same CDR3. V usage is TRBV5-1 and J usage is TRBJ2-7; TRBD2 matches 10 bases. The germline CDR1 and CDR2 sequences are SGHRS and YFSETQ. Trimming took 1 base from V and 6 from J; bases not matched to a gene: 1. The CDR3 extends over 13 amino acids. This chain's CDR3 is CASSLLAGGEQYF. The CDR3 DNA is TGCGCCAGCAGCTTGTTAGCGGGAGGCGAGCAGTACTTC.

The rearrangement uses TRBV29-1 and TRBJ2-3, with 7 bases that match TRBD1. CDR1 SQVTM and CDR2 ANQGSEA come from the germline V gene. Trimming removed 8 bases from V and 2 bases from J; junction bases left unmatched: 22. This CDR3 comprises 18 residues. The CDR3 region has the DNA TGCAGCCCTTTGCCCCCCTTTCCCGGCGGACAGGACACAGATACGCAGTATTTT. Encoded protein: CSPLPPFPGGQDTDTQYF.

J is TRBJ1-3 and V is TRBV9; D possibly corresponds to TRBD1 (6 bases). The V gene lost 2 bases and the J gene lost 4 bases, with 13 bases spanning the gap. The CDR3 has 15 amino acids. Germline V gene data show CDR1 as SGDLS and CDR2 as YYNGEE. CDR3 sequence: CASSVQGKPGNTIYF. The CDR3 coding sequence is TGTGCCAGCAGCGTTCAGGGGAAACCCGGAAACACCATATATTTT.

This chain connects TRBV5-4 to TRBJ1-4, with D perhaps TRBD1 (5 bases). V lost 6 bases and J 6 bases, leaving 12 bases between the germline ends. Germline V gene sequence: CDR1 SGHNT, CDR2 YYREEE (reference sequence). The CDR3 loop spans 13 amino acids. The CDR3 region has the DNA TGTGCCAGCATCGGGGGACGGGATGAAAAACTGTTTTTT. This sequence encodes CASIGGRDEKLFF.

The chain has TRBV4-2 and TRBJ2-5; D may be TRBD1 (6 bases). There are 16 residues in the CDR3. Germline-derived CDR1 and CDR2 are LGHNA and YNFKEQ. Trimming took off 0 bases at V and 5 bases at J, with 16 bases between the two ends. As DNA, the CDR3 is TGTGCCAGCAGCCAAGATTGGTGGGGGCCGGAGGAGACCCAGTACTTC. Encoded protein: CASSQDWWGPEETQYF.

This chain connects TRBV28 to TRBJ2-2; D is unclear. The CDR3 length is 15 residues. Germline V lookup: CDR1 MDHEN, CDR2 SYDVKM. The V and J ends lost 11 bases and 1 base respectively, with 17 bases between them. The CDR3, as DNA: TGTGCCCACACCCCCTTAAATGGGAACACCGGGGAGCTGTTTTTT. Protein product: CAHTPLNGNTGELFF.

The rearrangement joins TRBV11-1 to TRBJ2-7; 11 bases are a match to TRBD1. Trimming cost V 5 bases and J 4 bases; bases outside gene matches: 10. Germline-derived CDR1 and CDR2 are SGHAT and FQDESV (reference sequence). The CDR3 runs 16 residues. The CDR3 coding sequence is TGTGCCAGCAGCCAATTCAGGACAGGGGGCGTATACGAGCAGTACTTC. This gives the protein CASSQFRTGGVYEQYF.

The CDR3 DNA is TGTGCCAGCACCGCCGGTGAGGGCTTCTATGGCTACACCTTC. It specifies CASTAGEGFYGYTF. This chain joins TRBV28 and TRBJ1-2; D is undetermined. Germline CDR1 and CDR2: MDHEN and SYDVKM. V was pared by 7 bases and J by 4 bases, with 16 bases between. This CDR3 comprises 14 residues.

The chain couples TRBV19 to TRBJ2-7; no definite D call. Germline loops: CDR1 LNHDA, CDR2 SQIVND (reference sequence). The V gene lost 6 bases and the J gene lost 1 base, with 10 bases spanning the gap. This CDR3 region has 13 residues. The CDR3 nucleotides read TGTGCCAGTAGGGCTAGGAGTTCCTACGAGCAGTACTTC. Its protein is CASRARSSYEQYF.

The chain combines TRBV6-5 with TRBJ2-5; D call uncertain. CDR3 size: 11 residues. V was cut by 8 bases and J by 4 bases, with 8 bases left in between. The germline CDR1 and CDR2 sequences are MNHEY and SVGAGI. The CDR3 is CASGYGETQYF. The CDR3 DNA is TGTGCCAGCGGCTATGGAGAGACCCAGTACTTC.